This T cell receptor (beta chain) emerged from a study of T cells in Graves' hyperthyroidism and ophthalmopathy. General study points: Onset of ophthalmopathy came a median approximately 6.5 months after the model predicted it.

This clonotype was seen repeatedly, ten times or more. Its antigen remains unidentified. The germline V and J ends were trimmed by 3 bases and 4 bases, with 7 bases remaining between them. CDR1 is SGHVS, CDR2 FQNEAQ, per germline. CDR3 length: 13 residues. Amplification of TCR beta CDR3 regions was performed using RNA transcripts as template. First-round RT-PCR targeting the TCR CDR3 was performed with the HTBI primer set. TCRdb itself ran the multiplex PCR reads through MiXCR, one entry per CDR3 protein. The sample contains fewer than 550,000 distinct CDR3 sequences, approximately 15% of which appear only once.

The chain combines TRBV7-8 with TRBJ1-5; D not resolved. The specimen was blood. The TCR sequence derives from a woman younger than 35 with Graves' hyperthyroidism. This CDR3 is CASSFVINQPQHF. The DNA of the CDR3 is TGTGCCAGCAGCTTTGTGATTAATCAGCCCCAGCATTTT.